These 29 T cell receptor beta chains came from one sample sequenced in a study of T cells after yellow fever vaccination. TCRdb reprocessed the 5' RACE reads with MiXCR, giving one entry per CDR3 protein. This table holds roughly 500,000 distinct CDR3 sequences, less than 20% found once. The sequences come from PBMCs, collected 15 days after the yellow fever booster vaccination. The receptor set was obtained from a man aged 25-40 years who received the YFV17D yellow fever vaccine.

This chain joins TRBV27 and TRBJ1-5, with a weak D call TRBD1 (6 bases). Germline V gene data show CDR1 as MNHEY and CDR2 as SMNVEV (reference sequence). The CDR3 loop spans 14 amino acids. Trimming pared 2 bases from V and 7 bases from J, leaving 12 bases between. The CDR3 DNA is TGTGCCAGCAGTTTAGCGGGGGCACGACAGCCCCAGCATTTT. Translated: CASSLAGARQPQHF.

This clonotype was observed many times. The chain employs TRBV6-5 and TRBJ2-7; D possibly matches TRBD1 or TRBD2 (5 bases each). Germline assignment: CDR1 MNHEY and CDR2 SVGAGI. V lost 7 bases, J lost 4 bases, and 8 bases lay in between. This CDR3 has 11 amino acids. CDR3: CASKGPYEQYF. CDR3 nucleotide sequence: TGTGCCAGCAAGGGACCGTACGAGCAGTACTTC.

The rearrangement joins TRBV25-1 to TRBJ1-1; no definite D call. The CDR3 totals 13 residues. Trimming removed 6 bases from V and 6 bases from J, with 14 bases in between. Germline CDR1 MGHDK, CDR2 SYGVNS. The DNA of the CDR3 is TGTGCCAGCAGGGACGGGAGAGGCGCTGAAGCTTTCTTT. It codes for CASRDGRGAEAFF. The entire variable domain, with the rest obtained from reference TRBV25-1 and TRBJ1-1, is as follows: EADIYQTPRYLVIGTGKKITLECSQTMGHDKMYWYQQDPGMELHLIHYSYGVNSTEKGDLSSESTVSRIRTEHFPLTLESARPSHTSQYLCASRDGRGAEAFFGQGTRLTVV.

V usage is TRBV12-3 or TRBV12-4 and J usage is TRBJ2-1; D might be TRBD1 or TRBD2, each matching 5 bases. The V end lost 6 bases, the J end lost 8 bases, and 23 bases lay between the germline ends. The CDR3 consists of 16 residues. CDR3 coding DNA: TGTGCCAGCAGCCCAACTCGTTTCGGGACCCCGTATGAGCAGTTCTTC. Translation gives CASSPTRFGTPYEQFF.

This clonotype was detected only a few times. The CDR3 protein is CASSKAGVLDEQYF. CDR3 DNA sequence: TGTGCCAGCAGTAAAGCGGGAGTTCTCGACGAGCAGTACTTC. The chain links TRBV9 to TRBJ2-7; 8 nucleotides align to TRBD2. V was pared by 5 bases and J by 5 bases, with 9 bases of the junction left unmatched. The V gene's germline CDR1 is SGDLS and CDR2 YYNGEE. CDR3 length equals 14 residues.

In its sample, this clonotype was seen a few times. The chain employs TRBV29-1 and TRBJ1-1, with D possibly TRBD1 on 6 matching bases. There are 14 residues in the CDR3. V was pared by 3 bases and J by 4 bases, with 15 bases between. Germline values: CDR1 SQVTM, CDR2 ANQGSEA. This CDR3 reads CSVDPQGLGTEAFF. In DNA, the CDR3 is TGCAGCGTTGACCCACAGGGTCTGGGCACTGAAGCTTTCTTT.

This rearrangement joins TRBV28 to TRBJ2-7; the match to TRBD2 covers 11 bases. J was trimmed by 6 bases and V by 6 bases; bases with no gene match: 13. CDR1 is MDHEN, CDR2 SYDVKM, per germline. This CDR3 is 16 amino acids long. CDR3 sequence reads: CASRFSGASGRSEQYF. CDR3 coding DNA: TGTGCCAGCAGGTTTAGCGGGGCTAGCGGGAGGTCCGAGCAGTACTTC.

The chain joins TRBV28 to TRBJ2-2; the D gene is possibly TRBD1 (6 bases). CDR1 is MDHEN and CDR2 is SYDVKM in the germline V gene. Trimming shortened V by 10 bases and J by 7 bases, and 10 bases separated the two germline ends. The CDR3 is 11 residues long. CDR3 amino acids: CAITGIGELFF. In DNA, the CDR3 is TGTGCCATCACAGGGATCGGGGAGCTGTTTTTT.

A few counts support this clonotype. The chain employs TRBV10-3 and TRBJ2-7, with D maybe TRBD2 (5 bases). The germline gives CDR1 ENHRY, CDR2 SYGVKD. This CDR3 is 12 amino acids long. V lost 3 bases, J lost 6 bases, and 9 bases lay in between. The CDR3 reads CAISDSEGEQYF. CDR3 DNA sequence: TGTGCCATCAGTGATTCAGAGGGCGAGCAGTACTTC.

Only a few counts were recorded for this clonotype. The genes are TRBV7-2 and TRBJ1-1, with D uncertain. Germline V gene sequence: CDR1 SGHTA, CDR2 FQGNSA. This CDR3 is 15 amino acids long. Trimming left V 3 bases short and J 2 bases short, with 13 bases between. CDR3 sequence: CASSLGGATNTEAFF. CDR3 DNA: TGTGCCAGCAGCTTGGGCGGAGCTACAAACACTGAAGCTTTCTTT.

The gene calls are TRBV7-9 and TRBJ2-1; 8 bases align to TRBD1. V gave up 3 bases and J gave up 5 bases; unmatched junction bases: 12. Per the germline V gene, CDR1 is SEHNR and CDR2 is FQNEAQ (reference sequence). CDR3 length: 17 residues. The CDR3 nucleotides read TGTGCCAGCAGCTTGGGTGGACAGGGTTATAGAAACAATGAGCAGTTCTTC. Protein: CASSLGGQGYRNNEQFF. The whole variable domain, filled in from reference TRBV7-9 and TRBJ2-1, reads DTGVSQNPRHKITKRGQNVTFRCDPISEHNRLYWYRQTLGQGPEFLTYFQNEAQLEKSRLLSDRFSAERPKGSFSTLEIQRTEQGDSAMYLCASSLGGQGYRNNEQFFGPGTRLTVL.

The genes are TRBV2 and TRBJ2-1, with 10 positions matching TRBD2. The J segment lost 5 bases and the V segment lost 3 bases, leaving 7 bases of the junction unmatched. This CDR3 spans 16 amino acids. Germline loops: CDR1 SNHLY, CDR2 FYNNEI. The CDR3 DNA follows: TGTGCCAGCAGTGAGAGGCGACTAGCGGGTAACAATGAGCAGTTCTTC. Translated: CASSERRLAGNNEQFF.

This clonotype was picked up a small number of times. The V call is TRBV6-6, the J call TRBJ1-1; D is unclear. The CDR3 runs 11 residues. Germline lookup yields CDR1 MNHNY and CDR2 SVGAGI (reference sequence). V lost 2 bases, J lost 11 bases, and 9 bases lay in between. The DNA for the CDR3 is TGTGCCAGCAGTTACCCCAGACGGGCTTTCTTT. Amino acids: CASSYPRRAFF.

The chain recombines TRBV7-6 with TRBJ2-2, with D possibly being TRBD2 (6 bases). Germline V lookup: CDR1 SGHVS, CDR2 FNYEAQ. The CDR3 loop spans 15 amino acids. Trimming cost V 5 bases and J 5 bases, with 15 bases left between them. Here the CDR3 reads CASSPGTRETGELFF. CDR3 sequence (DNA): TGTGCCAGCAGCCCCGGGACTCGAGAGACCGGGGAGCTGTTTTTT.

CDR3: CASSQSWRPGTGELFF. As DNA, the CDR3 is TGCGCCAGCAGTCAATCGTGGCGGCCGGGCACCGGGGAGCTGTTTTTT. The chain employs TRBV23-1 and TRBJ2-2, with D uncertain. Being an ORF, TRBV23-1 has a function that is uncertain. CDR3 size: 16 residues. The V and J ends lost 0 bases and 4 bases respectively, with 12 bases between them.

This clonotype was seen repeatedly, ten times or more. This rearrangement joins TRBV12-3 or TRBV12-4 to TRBJ1-1; D is unclear. Trimming took 5 bases from V and 0 from J, leaving 10 bases between them. CDR3 length equals 14 residues. The CDR3 region is CASSPTGLNTEAFF. Here the CDR3 DNA reads TGTGCCAGCAGTCCGACGGGTTTGAACACTGAAGCTTTCTTT.

This clonotype appeared a few times. The chain is built from TRBV12-3 or TRBV12-4 and TRBJ2-1; 7 nucleotides agree with TRBD2. V dropped 1 base and J dropped 6; count of bases not matched to a gene: 3. The CDR3 covers 14 residues. The CDR3 spells CASSLVGGVNEQFF. The CDR3 bases are TGTGCCAGCAGTTTAGTTGGGGGGGTCAATGAGCAGTTCTTC.

There are a few counts of this clonotype. The chain combines TRBV2 with TRBJ2-7; D uncertain. The V end lost 6 bases, the J end lost 5 bases, and 11 bases lay between the germline ends. CDR3 size: 12 residues. CDR1 is SNHLY and CDR2 is FYNNEI in the germline V gene. CDR3 sequence: CASSARRDEQYF. The CDR3 DNA reads as TGTGCCAGCAGCGCCAGGCGAGACGAGCAGTACTTC.

This chain links TRBV6-1 with TRBJ2-4; a weak D match, TRBD2 (6 bases). Germline V gives CDR1 MNHNS, CDR2 SASEGT. Trimming took off 5 bases at V and 7 bases at J, with 18 bases between the two ends. The CDR3 has 15 amino acids. The CDR3 nucleotides are TGTGCCAGCAGTCCCTCCGGGAGTGGGGGGAACATTCAGTACTTC. This translates into CASSPSGSGGNIQYF.

The chain couples TRBV4-2 to TRBJ2-1, with D perhaps assigned TRBD1 or TRBD2 (6 bases each). Germline V CDR1 and CDR2: LGHNA, YNFKEQ. There are 16 residues in the CDR3. The V and J ends lost 0 bases and 0 bases respectively, with 9 bases between them. CDR3: CASSQEGGSSYNEQFF. CDR3 bases: TGTGCCAGCAGCCAAGAGGGGGGCAGCTCCTACAATGAGCAGTTCTTC.

The V gene is TRBV20-1, the J gene TRBJ2-5; D gene unclear. Germline lookup yields CDR1 DFQATT and CDR2 SNEGSKA (reference sequence). V gave up 0 bases and J gave up 2 bases, with 10 bases separating them. This CDR3 contains 14 residues. In DNA, the CDR3 is TGCAGTGCTAGAGATCAGCGACTTCAAGAGACCCAGTACTTC. It codes for CSARDQRLQETQYF.

This chain links TRBV12-3 or TRBV12-4 with TRBJ2-7; TRBD1 matches 9 bases. J lost 2 bases, V lost 6 bases, and 11 bases had no gene match. The length of the CDR3 is 16 residues. DNA for the CDR3: TGTGCCAGCAGCTTATCGATCGGACAGGGGACCTACGAGCAGTACTTC. Amino acid sequence: CASSLSIGQGTYEQYF.

Only a few counts were recorded for this clonotype. The chain links TRBV5-5 to TRBJ2-7; D uncertain. The V end lost 6 bases, the J end lost 3 bases, and 4 bases lay between the germline ends. The CDR3 is made up of 10 amino acids. Germline V CDR1 and CDR2: SGHKS, YYEKEE (reference sequence). CDR3 sequence reads: CASTGYEQYF. In nucleotides, the CDR3 is TGTGCCAGCACCGGCTACGAGCAGTACTTC. Full variable domain (remainder filled in from reference TRBV5-5 and TRBJ2-7): DAGVTQSPTHLIKTRGQQVTLRCSPISGHKSVSWYQQVLGQGPQFIFQYYEKEERGRGNFPDRFSARQFPNYSSELNVNALLLGDSALYLCASTGYEQYFGPGTRLTVT.

This chain uses TRBV6-1 with TRBJ2-1, with 14 nucleotides matching TRBD2. From germline, CDR1 is MNHNS and CDR2 SASEGT. Unmatched junction bases numbered 8, after V lost 7 bases and J lost 9 bases. This CDR3 has 15 amino acids. CDR3 DNA sequence: TGTGCCAGCAACCCGGGACTAGCGGGAGAGGTTGAGCAGTTCTTC. Its protein product is CASNPGLAGEVEQFF.

V is TRBV11-2 and J is TRBJ2-7, with 9 bases fitting TRBD1. Germline CDR1 reads SGHAT; CDR2 reads FQNNGV. V lost 5 bases to trimming and J lost 7 bases; unmatched junction nucleotides: 6. CDR3 size: 13 residues. In DNA, the CDR3 is TGTGCCAGCAGCCCCGACAGGGGGAATGAGCAGTACTTC. This codes for CASSPDRGNEQYF.

This clonotype was observed a few times. The chain recombines TRBV29-1 with TRBJ2-5, with a possible D match to TRBD2 (6 bases). V lost 3 bases and J 5 bases, leaving 13 bases between the germline ends. This CDR3 region has 13 residues. Germline CDR1 reads SQVTM; CDR2 reads ANQGSEA. The CDR3 region has the DNA TGCAGCGTTGAGGGCGGGGTCCGGGAGACCCAGTACTTC. Encoded protein: CSVEGGVRETQYF. Combining the CDR3 with reference TRBV29-1 and TRBJ2-5 gives the whole variable domain SAVISQKPSRDICQRGTSLTIQCQVDSQVTMMFWYRQQPGQSLTLIATANQGSEATYESGFVIDKFPISRPNLTFSTLTVSNMSPEDSSIYLCSVEGGVRETQYFGPGTRLLVL.

V usage is TRBV18 and J usage is TRBJ2-6; 7 positions match TRBD1. Germline assignment: CDR1 KGHSH and CDR2 LQKENI. This CDR3 spans 17 amino acids. The V segment lost 4 bases and the J segment 2 bases; nucleotides outside the gene matches: 8. CDR3 sequence (DNA): TGTGCCAGCTCACGCCAAATACAGGGGACTGGGGCCAACGTCCTGACTTTC. Translating it yields CASSRQIQGTGANVLTF.

The J gene is TRBJ2-5, the V gene TRBV7-2; D uncertain. Trimming took off 1 base at V and 4 bases at J, with 13 bases between the two ends. Germline loops: CDR1 SGHTA, CDR2 FQGNSA. This CDR3 contains 15 residues. The CDR3 sequence is CASSLVAFSAETQYF. CDR3 in DNA: TGTGCCAGCAGCTTAGTTGCCTTCTCCGCAGAGACCCAGTACTTC.

This clonotype occurred a few times. The chain carries TRBV7-9 and TRBJ2-7, with 7 bases fitting TRBD2. The CDR3 covers 12 residues. V shed 11 bases and J 2 bases; nucleotides not matched to a gene: 6. Per the germline V gene, CDR1 is SEHNR and CDR2 is FQNEAQ (reference sequence). Here the CDR3 DNA reads TGTGCCGGAGGGACTACCCCCTACGAGCAGTACTTC. As protein: CAGGTTPYEQYF.